The entry below describes one T cell receptor (beta chain). The CDR3 spans 15 residues. Germline V gene lookup returns CDR1 LNHDA and CDR2 SQIVND (reference sequence). Unmatched junction bases numbered 8, after V lost 5 bases and J lost 5 bases. The entry originates in a study of T cell changes during pregnancy in multiple sclerosis. The data were produced by immunoSEQ multiplex PCR, yet TCRdb's version contains in-frame clones alone and is incomplete. The sample records about 92,000 clones, 92% being singletons. This TCR was recovered from a female donor with multiple sclerosis, enrolled in a pregnancy study. Source: peripheral blood, taken in the first trimester of pregnancy. V and J are TRBV19 and TRBJ1-5; 8 bases are a match to TRBD1. This chain's CDR3 is CASSVQGGAHQPQHF. Written as DNA, the CDR3 is TGTGCCAGTAGTGTACAGGGGGGAGCCCATCAGCCCCAGCATTTT.